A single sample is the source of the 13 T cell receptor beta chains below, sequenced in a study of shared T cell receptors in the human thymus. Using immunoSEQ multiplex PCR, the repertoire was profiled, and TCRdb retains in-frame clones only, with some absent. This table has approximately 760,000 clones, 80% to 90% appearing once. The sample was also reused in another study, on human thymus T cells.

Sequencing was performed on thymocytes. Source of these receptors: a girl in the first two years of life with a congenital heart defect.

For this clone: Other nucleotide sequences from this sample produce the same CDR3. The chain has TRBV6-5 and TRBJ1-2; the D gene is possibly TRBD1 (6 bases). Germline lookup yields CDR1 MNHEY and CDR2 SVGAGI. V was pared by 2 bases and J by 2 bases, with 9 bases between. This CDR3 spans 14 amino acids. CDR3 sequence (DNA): TGTGCCAGCAGTTACGGTACAGGGAACTATGGCTACACCTTC. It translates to CASSYGTGNYGYTF.

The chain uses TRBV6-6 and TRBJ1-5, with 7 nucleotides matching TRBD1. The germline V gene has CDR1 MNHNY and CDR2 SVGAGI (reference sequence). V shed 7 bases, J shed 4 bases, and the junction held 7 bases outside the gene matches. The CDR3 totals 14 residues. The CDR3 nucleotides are TGTGCCAGCATCCCCGGACAGGAGAATCAGCCCCAGCATTTT. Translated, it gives CASIPGQENQPQHF.

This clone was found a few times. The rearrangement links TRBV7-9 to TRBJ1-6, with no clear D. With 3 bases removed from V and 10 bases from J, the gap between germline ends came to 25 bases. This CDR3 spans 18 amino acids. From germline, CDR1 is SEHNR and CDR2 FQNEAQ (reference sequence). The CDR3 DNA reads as TGTGCCAGCAGCTTCCGACCGGGTCTCGGAGGGATAGAATCACCCCTCCACTTT. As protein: CASSFRPGLGGIESPLHF.

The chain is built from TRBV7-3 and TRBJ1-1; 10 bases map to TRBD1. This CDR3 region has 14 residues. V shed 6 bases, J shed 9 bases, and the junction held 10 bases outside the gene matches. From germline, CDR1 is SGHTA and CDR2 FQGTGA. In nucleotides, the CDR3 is TGTGCCAGCAGTCCCGGGACAGGGGCATTACAAGCTTTCTTT. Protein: CASSPGTGALQAFF.

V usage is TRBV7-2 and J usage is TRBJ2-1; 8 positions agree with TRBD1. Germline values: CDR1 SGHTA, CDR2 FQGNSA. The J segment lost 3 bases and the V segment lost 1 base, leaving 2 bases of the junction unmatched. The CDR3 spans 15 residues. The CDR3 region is CASSLDRGDYNEQFF. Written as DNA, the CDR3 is TGTGCCAGCAGCTTAGACAGGGGGGACTACAATGAGCAGTTCTTC.

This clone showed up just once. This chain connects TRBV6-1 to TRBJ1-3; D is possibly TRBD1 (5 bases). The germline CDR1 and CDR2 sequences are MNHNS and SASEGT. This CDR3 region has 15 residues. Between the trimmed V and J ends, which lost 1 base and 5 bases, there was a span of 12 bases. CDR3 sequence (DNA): TGTGCCAGCAGTGAAGGTCCGGGGGATAGAAACACCATATATTTT. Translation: CASSEGPGDRNTIYF.

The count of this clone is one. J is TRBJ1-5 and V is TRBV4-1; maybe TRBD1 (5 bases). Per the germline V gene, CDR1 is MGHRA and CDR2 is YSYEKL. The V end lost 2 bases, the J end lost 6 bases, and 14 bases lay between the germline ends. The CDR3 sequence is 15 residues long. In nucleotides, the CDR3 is TGCGCCAGCAGCCAATTTGGGGCATATGGTCAGCCCCAGCATTTT. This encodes CASSQFGAYGQPQHF.

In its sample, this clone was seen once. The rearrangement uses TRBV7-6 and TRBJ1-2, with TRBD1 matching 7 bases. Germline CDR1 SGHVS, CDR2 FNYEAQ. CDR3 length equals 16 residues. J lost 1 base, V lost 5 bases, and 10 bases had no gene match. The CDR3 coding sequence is TGTGCCAGCAGCCCAAGGACAGGACAAAGTAACTATGGCTACACCTTC. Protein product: CASSPRTGQSNYGYTF.

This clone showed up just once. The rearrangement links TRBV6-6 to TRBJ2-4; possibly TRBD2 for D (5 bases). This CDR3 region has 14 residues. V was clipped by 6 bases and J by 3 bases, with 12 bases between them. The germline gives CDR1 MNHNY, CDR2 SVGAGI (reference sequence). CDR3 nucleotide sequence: TGTGCCAGCAGAAAGAGGGCGAACAAAAACATTCAGTACTTC. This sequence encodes CASRKRANKNIQYF.

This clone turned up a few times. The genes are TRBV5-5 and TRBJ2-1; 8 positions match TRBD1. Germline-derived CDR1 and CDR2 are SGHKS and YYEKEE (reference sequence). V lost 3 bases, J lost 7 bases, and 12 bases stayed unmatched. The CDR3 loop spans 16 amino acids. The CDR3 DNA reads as TGTGCCAGCAGCTCAAGGGGGACAGGTCGCCCAAATGAGCAGTTCTTC. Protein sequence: CASSSRGTGRPNEQFF.

CDR3 loop: CASSLRTGYGYTF. The CDR3 DNA follows: TGTGCCAGCAGCTTAAGGACAGGCTATGGCTACACCTTC. The chain recombines TRBV11-1 with TRBJ1-2, with 7 bases lining up with TRBD1. Germline V CDR1 and CDR2: SGHAT, FQDESV (reference sequence). CDR3 length: 13 amino acids. Trimming at V came to 2 bases and at J to 4 bases, leaving 1 base not matched to a gene.

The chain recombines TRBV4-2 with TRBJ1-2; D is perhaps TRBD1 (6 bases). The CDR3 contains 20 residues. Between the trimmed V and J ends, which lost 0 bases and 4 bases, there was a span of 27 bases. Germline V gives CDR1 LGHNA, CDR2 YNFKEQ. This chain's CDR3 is CASSQDSSGVVGPLFYGYTF. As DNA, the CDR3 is TGTGCCAGCAGCCAAGATTCTTCAGGGGTAGTGGGACCCCTATTCTATGGCTACACCTTC.

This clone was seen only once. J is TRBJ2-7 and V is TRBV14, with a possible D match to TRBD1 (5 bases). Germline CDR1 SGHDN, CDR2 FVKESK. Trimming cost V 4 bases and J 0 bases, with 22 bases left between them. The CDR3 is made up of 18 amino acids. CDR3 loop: CASSLRSGSPHNSYEQYF. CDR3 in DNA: TGTGCCAGCAGCCTGAGATCAGGGTCGCCGCATAACTCCTACGAGCAGTACTTC.